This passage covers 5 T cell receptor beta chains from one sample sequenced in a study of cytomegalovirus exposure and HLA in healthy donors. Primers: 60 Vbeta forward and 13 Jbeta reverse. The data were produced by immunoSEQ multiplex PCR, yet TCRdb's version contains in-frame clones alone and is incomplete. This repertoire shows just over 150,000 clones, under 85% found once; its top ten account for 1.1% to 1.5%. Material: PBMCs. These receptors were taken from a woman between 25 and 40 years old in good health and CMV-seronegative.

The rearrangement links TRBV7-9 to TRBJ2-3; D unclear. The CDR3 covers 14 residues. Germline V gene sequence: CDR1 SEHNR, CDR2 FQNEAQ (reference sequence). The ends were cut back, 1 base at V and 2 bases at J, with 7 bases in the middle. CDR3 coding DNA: TGTGCCAGCAGCTTAGTAGATGTCACAGATACGCAGTATTTT. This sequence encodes CASSLVDVTDTQYF.

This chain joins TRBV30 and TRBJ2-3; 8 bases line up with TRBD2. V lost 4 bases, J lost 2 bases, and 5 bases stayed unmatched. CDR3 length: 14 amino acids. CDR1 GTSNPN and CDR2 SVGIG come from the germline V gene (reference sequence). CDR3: CAWNLAGSTDTQYF. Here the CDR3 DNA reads TGTGCCTGGAATCTAGCGGGCTCCACAGATACGCAGTATTTT.

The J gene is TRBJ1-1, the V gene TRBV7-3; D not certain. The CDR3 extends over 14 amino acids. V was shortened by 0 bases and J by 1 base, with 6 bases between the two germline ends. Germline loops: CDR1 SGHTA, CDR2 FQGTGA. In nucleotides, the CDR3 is TGTGCCAGCAGCTTAACAGAGGGGAACACTGAAGCTTTCTTT. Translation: CASSLTEGNTEAFF.

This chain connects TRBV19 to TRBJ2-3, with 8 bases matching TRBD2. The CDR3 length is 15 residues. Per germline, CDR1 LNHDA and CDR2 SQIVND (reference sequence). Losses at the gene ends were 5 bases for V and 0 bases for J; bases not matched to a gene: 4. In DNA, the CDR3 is TGTGCCAGTAGTTCCCCGGGGGGGAGCACAGATACGCAGTATTTT. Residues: CASSSPGGSTDTQYF. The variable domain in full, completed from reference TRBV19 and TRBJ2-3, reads DGGITQSPKYLFRKEGQNVTLSCEQNLNHDAMYWYRQDPGQGLRLIYYSQIVNDFQKGDIAEGYSVSREKKESFPLTVTSAQKNPTAFYLCASSSPGGSTDTQYFGPGTRLTVL.

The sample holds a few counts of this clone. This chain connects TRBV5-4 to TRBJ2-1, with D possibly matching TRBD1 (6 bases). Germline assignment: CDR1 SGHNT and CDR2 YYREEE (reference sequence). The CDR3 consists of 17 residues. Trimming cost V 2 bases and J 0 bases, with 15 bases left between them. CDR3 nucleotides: TGTGCCAGCAGCTTAGGACTGGGGGCCGGCTCCTACAATGAGCAGTTCTTC. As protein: CASSLGLGAGSYNEQFF.